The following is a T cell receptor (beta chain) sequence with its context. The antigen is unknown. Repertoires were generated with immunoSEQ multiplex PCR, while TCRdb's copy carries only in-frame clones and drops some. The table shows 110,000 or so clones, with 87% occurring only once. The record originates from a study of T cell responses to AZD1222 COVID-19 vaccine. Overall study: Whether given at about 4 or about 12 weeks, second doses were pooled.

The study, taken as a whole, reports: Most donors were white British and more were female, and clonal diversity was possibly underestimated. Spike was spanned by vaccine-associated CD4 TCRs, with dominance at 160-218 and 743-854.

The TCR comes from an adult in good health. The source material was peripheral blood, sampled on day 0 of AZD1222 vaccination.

CDR3: CATSSRLAGLLDTQYF. The CDR3 coding sequence is TGTGCCACCAGCAGCCGACTAGCGGGACTTCTGGATACGCAGTATTTT. V is TRBV15 and J is TRBJ2-3; TRBD2 aligns across 11 bases. Germline CDR1 and CDR2: LNHNV and YYDKDF (reference sequence). The CDR3 has 16 amino acids. V shed 3 bases, J shed 6 bases, and the junction held 8 bases outside the gene matches. Drawing the rest from reference TRBV15 and TRBJ2-3, the complete variable domain is DAMVIQNPRYQVTQFGKPVTLSCSQTLNHNVMYWYQQKSSQAPKLLFHYYDKDFNNEADTPDNFQSRRPNTSFCFLDIRSPGLGDTAMYLCATSSRLAGLLDTQYFGPGTRLTVL.